These 20 T cell receptor beta chains originate from one sample sequenced in a study of cytomegalovirus exposure and HLA in healthy donors. With 60 Vbeta and 13 Jbeta primers, the PCR was carried out. Method: immunoSEQ multiplex PCR; TCRdb's copy keeps in-frame clones and lacks some. The table lists over 50,000 clones, 80% to 90% of them singletons. Sequencing was carried out using PBMCs. The receptors were gathered from a man between 25 and 39 years old in good health and CMV-seropositive.

This clone was detected only a few times. The V call is TRBV4-1, the J call TRBJ1-4; 8 positions agree with TRBD1. This CDR3 is built from 15 residues. The J segment lost 4 bases and the V segment lost 5 bases, leaving 6 bases of the junction unmatched. From germline, CDR1 is MGHRA and CDR2 YSYEKL. The CDR3 here is CASSIQGGFNEKLFF. The CDR3, as DNA: TGCGCCAGCAGCATACAGGGGGGTTTTAATGAAAAACTGTTTTTT.

The J gene is TRBJ1-5, the V gene TRBV9, with 8 bases fitting TRBD1. From germline, CDR1 is SGDLS and CDR2 YYNGEE. The CDR3 is made up of 14 amino acids. After removal of 3 bases from V and 7 bases from J, the junction contained 6 bases not matched to a gene. The CDR3 DNA is TGTGCCAGCAGCGAGACAGGGGAAGGCCAGCCCCAGCATTTT. Amino acids: CASSETGEGQPQHF.

This clone was observed once. The chain links TRBV30 to TRBJ2-5; no clear D. CDR3 length equals 13 residues. The germline V gene encodes CDR1 GTSNPN and CDR2 SVGIG (reference sequence). The V and J ends lost 2 bases and 3 bases respectively, with 10 bases between them. For the CDR3, the DNA is TGTGCCTGGAGTATGGCAGTTAAAGAGACCCAGTACTTC. Translating it yields CAWSMAVKETQYF.

This clone was recorded once. The genes are TRBV7-9 and TRBJ1-3, with D possibly matching TRBD1 (5 bases). The CDR3 is 15 residues long. Trimming took off 4 bases at V and 0 bases at J, with 10 bases between the two ends. From germline, CDR1 is SEHNR and CDR2 FQNEAQ (reference sequence). The CDR3 DNA follows: TGTGCCAGCAGCTCTGACAGCTACTCTGGAAACACCATATATTTT. This codes for CASSSDSYSGNTIYF.

The chain links TRBV4-3 to TRBJ2-1; D is undetermined. V was shortened by 0 bases and J by 0 bases, with 18 bases between the two germline ends. The CDR3 runs 19 residues. CDR1 is LGHNA, CDR2 YSLEER, per germline. The CDR3 is CASSQDPGTEVSSYNEQFF. The CDR3 DNA reads TGCGCCAGCAGCCAAGATCCGGGTACCGAGGTCAGCTCCTACAATGAGCAGTTCTTC.

The chain combines TRBV27 with TRBJ1-5, with D possibly matching TRBD1 (5 bases). The V and J ends lost 4 bases and 13 bases respectively, with 20 bases between them. Per germline, CDR1 MNHEY and CDR2 SMNVEV (reference sequence). The CDR3 length is 14 residues. The CDR3 loop is CASSSLRGGERQHF. As DNA, the CDR3 is TGTGCCAGCAGTTCATTGAGGGGAGGAGAAAGGCAGCATTTT.

CDR3 amino acids: CASGPEPGEQYF. The CDR3 nucleotides read TGTGCTAGTGGTCCAGAGCCGGGCGAGCAGTACTTC. The chain combines TRBV12-5 with TRBJ2-7, with D unclear. Germline V lookup: CDR1 LGHNT, CDR2 FRNRAP. The CDR3 length is 12 residues. V dropped 5 bases and J dropped 6 bases, with 11 bases sitting between them. Full variable domain (missing parts from reference TRBV12-5 and TRBJ2-7): DARVTQTPRHKVTEMGQEVTMRCQPILGHNTVFWYRQTMMQGLELLAYFRNRAPLDDSGMPKDRFSAEMPDATLATLKIQPSEPRDSAVYFCASGPEPGEQYFGPGTRLTVT.

V is TRBV5-1 and J is TRBJ2-1, with D maybe TRBD1 (7 bases). Germline values: CDR1 SGHRS, CDR2 YFSETQ. With 8 bases removed from V and 5 bases from J, the gap between germline ends came to 14 bases. This CDR3 comprises 13 residues. The DNA of the CDR3 is TGCGCCAGTGGAGGGGGCCCCGACAATGAGCAGTTCTTC. Translation: CASGGGPDNEQFF.

This chain links TRBV19 with TRBJ2-1, with a possible D match to TRBD2 (6 bases). The CDR3 loop spans 16 amino acids. V gave up 11 bases and J gave up 0 bases, with 20 bases separating them. CDR1 and CDR2 (germline): LNHDA, SQIVND (reference sequence). CDR3: CALVRSGSSSYNEQFF. The CDR3, as DNA: TGTGCCCTAGTCAGAAGCGGGTCGAGCTCCTACAATGAGCAGTTCTTC.

The genes are TRBV7-9 and TRBJ2-7, with TRBD2 as a possible D gene (6 bases). CDR3 length equals 15 residues. V lost 5 bases to trimming and J lost 1 base, with 15 bases between them. Per germline, CDR1 SEHNR and CDR2 FQNEAQ (reference sequence). The CDR3 is CASSPNLARSYEQYF. In DNA form, the CDR3 reads TGTGCCAGCAGCCCGAACCTAGCGAGATCCTACGAGCAGTACTTC. Full variable domain (outside the CDR3, taken from reference TRBV7-9 and TRBJ2-7): DTGVSQNPRHKITKRGQNVTFRCDPISEHNRLYWYRQTLGQGPEFLTYFQNEAQLEKSRLLSDRFSAERPKGSFSTLEIQRTEQGDSAMYLCASSPNLARSYEQYFGPGTRLTVT.

The table lists this clone with a count of one. The chain links TRBV2 to TRBJ1-4; 9 bases are a match to TRBD1. The CDR3 runs 14 residues. Germline loops: CDR1 SNHLY, CDR2 FYNNEI. V lost 6 bases and J lost 8; bases outside the gene matches: 7. The CDR3 DNA reads as TGTGCCAGCAGGACAGGGGGTGCAACGGAAAAACTGTTTTTT. This codes for CASRTGGATEKLFF.

The chain couples TRBV9 to TRBJ1-1; D remains ambiguous. The CDR3 is 16 amino acids. Germline V CDR1 and CDR2: SGDLS, YYNGEE. Trimming removed 0 bases at V and 7 bases at J, with 19 bases between. CDR3: CASSVVLAGKDYEAFF. In DNA, the CDR3 is TGTGCCAGCAGCGTAGTCCTTGCGGGAAAAGATTATGAAGCTTTCTTT. The full variable domain, rest sourced from reference TRBV9 and TRBJ1-1, is DSGVTQTPKHLITATGQRVTLRCSPRSGDLSVYWYQQSLDQGLQFLIQYYNGEERAKGNILERFSAQQFPDLHSELNLSSLELGDSALYFCASSVVLAGKDYEAFFGQGTRLTVV.

The V call is TRBV18, the J call TRBJ2-5, with 15 bases aligning to TRBD2. Germline lookup yields CDR1 KGHSH and CDR2 LQKENI. The CDR3 length is 17 residues. V was clipped by 3 bases and J by 3 bases; unmatched bases: 5. In DNA form, the CDR3 reads TGTGCCAGCTCACCCGTGGGACTAGCGGGAGGCAAAGAGACCCAGTACTTC. Its translation: CASSPVGLAGGKETQYF.

About this clone itself: One end of the junction is discordant with germline, which a read error may explain. This same CDR3 is encoded by further DNA sequences in the sample. The chain combines TRBV28 with TRBJ1-5, with D possibly being TRBD1 (5 bases). Germline V gene lookup returns CDR1 MDHEN and CDR2 SYDVKM. This CDR3 comprises 14 residues. In DNA form, the CDR3 reads TGTGCCAGCAGCTTATCAGGGTTGAATCAGCCCCAGCATTTT. This codes for CASSLSGLNQPQHF.

The chain carries TRBV11-3 and TRBJ2-7; 7 bases line up with TRBD1. Germline loops: CDR1 SGHNT, CDR2 YENEEA. J lost 1 base, V lost 6 bases, and 0 bases had no gene match. The CDR3 extends over 12 amino acids. As DNA, the CDR3 is TGTGCCAGCAGGGGACAGTCCTACGAGCAGTACTTC. It specifies CASRGQSYEQYF.

The chain couples TRBV30 to TRBJ2-2, with D perhaps TRBD1 (5 bases). The CDR3 consists of 14 residues. The V gene's germline CDR1 is GTSNPN and CDR2 SVGIG (reference sequence). The V end lost 4 bases, the J end lost 0 bases, and 9 bases lay between the germline ends. CDR3 sequence (DNA): TGTGCCTGGATGTCAGGGACGAACACCGGGGAGCTGTTTTTT. The encoded protein is CAWMSGTNTGELFF.

The chain joins TRBV11-2 to TRBJ2-1, with 11 bases fitting TRBD2. Germline V gene data show CDR1 as SGHAT and CDR2 as FQNNGV. After removal of 3 bases from V and 4 bases from J, the junction contained 2 bases not matched to a gene. This CDR3 is 15 amino acids long. Here the CDR3 reads CASSLTSGAYNEQFF. CDR3 DNA: TGTGCCAGCAGCTTGACTAGCGGGGCATACAATGAGCAGTTCTTC.

This clone occurred once. The V call is TRBV6-1, the J call TRBJ1-2, with a possible D match to TRBD1 (5 bases). The V end was cut by 7 bases, the J end by 8 bases, with 11 bases between. Germline V lookup: CDR1 MNHNS, CDR2 SASEGT. The CDR3 has 11 amino acids. For the CDR3, the DNA is TGTGCCAGCAATGCAGGGTACGGCTACACCTTC. Amino acid sequence: CASNAGYGYTF.

CDR3 DNA: TGTGCCAGCAGTTTTGTTGGCGGGAACTACAATGAGCAGTTCTTC. This translates into CASSFVGGNYNEQFF. The chain uses TRBV27 and TRBJ2-1; perhaps TRBD2 as D (6 bases). The length of the CDR3 is 15 residues. CDR1 is MNHEY, CDR2 SMNVEV, per germline (reference sequence). V was shortened by 3 bases and J by 3 bases, with 12 bases between the two germline ends.

The chain joins TRBV18 to TRBJ2-3, with D possibly matching TRBD1 (6 bases). This CDR3 is built from 16 residues. V lost 3 bases and J lost 1, with 14 bases in between. Germline V gene lookup returns CDR1 KGHSH and CDR2 LQKENI. The CDR3 sequence is CASSPRSAGGTDTQYF. CDR3 bases: TGTGCCAGCTCACCCCGGTCCGCAGGGGGCACAGATACGCAGTATTTT.